A selection of T cell receptor beta chains follows, all from one sample in a study of prognosis after radiotherapy for stage I lung cancer. TCRdb ran MiXCR on the multiplex PCR reads and lists one entry per CDR3 protein. The sample lists tens of thousands of distinct CDR3 sequences, around 46% occurring once. Source: PBMCs, taken before or after stereotactic body radiation therapy (not recorded which). The receptors were gathered from a donor over 45 with non-small cell lung cancer. Each CDR3 is given with its conserved first and last residue. D genes are given only for firm matches. Clone size is given for some rows only: seen once, a few or many times, or a class if the clone is expanded.

V: TRBV6-2/TRBV6-3
J: TRBJ1-1
size: -
D: TRBD1
CDR3: CASPGQGNTEAFF
DNA: TGTGCCAGCCCGGGACAGGGGAACACTGAAGCTTTCTTT

V: TRBV7-7
J: TRBJ2-1
size: many
D: TRBD2
CDR3: CASSFGTGGNEQFF
DNA: TGTGCTAGCAGCTTCGGTACGGGAGGGAATGAGCAGTTCTTC

V: TRBV7-2
J: TRBJ1-1
size: -
D: -
CDR3: CASSSGHVLNTEAFF
DNA: TGTGCCAGCAGCTCAGGACATGTACTGAACACTGAAGCTTTCTTT

V: TRBV11-2
J: TRBJ1-2
size: -
D: -
CDR3: CASSPSAEAGYTF
DNA: TGTGCCAGCAGCCCCTCGGCGGAGGCCGGCTACACCTTC

V: TRBV12-3/TRBV12-4
J: TRBJ1-6
size: medium-sized
D: -
CDR3: CASSSSSPLHF
DNA: TGTGCCAGCAGTTCAAGTTCACCCCTCCACTTT

V: TRBV28
J: TRBJ2-7
size: -
D: TRBD1
CDR3: CASSPPDRESSYEEYF
DNA: TGTGCAAGCAGTCCACCCGACAGGGAAAGCTCCTACGAGGAGTACTTC

V: TRBV12-3/TRBV12-4
J: TRBJ2-1
size: many
D: TRBD2
CDR3: CASSPPGLAGGVEQFF
DNA: TGTGCCAGCAGTCCCCCGGGACTAGCGGGAGGGGTTGAGCAGTTCTTC

V: TRBV20-1
J: TRBJ2-3
size: -
D: -
CDR3: CSAGGLTGNGPDTQYF
DNA: TGCAGTGCTGGGGGCCTTACAGGGAATGGACCAGATACGCAGTATTTT

V: TRBV11-3
J: TRBJ2-2
size: medium-sized
D: -
CDR3: CASSLDSVNTGELFF
DNA: TGTGCCAGCAGCTTAGATTCGGTGAACACCGGGGAGCTGTTTTTT

V: TRBV20-1
J: TRBJ1-5
size: many
D: -
CDR3: CSARVDYNQPQHF
DNA: TGCAGTGCTAGAGTCGACTATAATCAGCCCCAGCATTTT

V: TRBV11-3
J: TRBJ2-2
size: -
D: -
CDR3: CASSLVNTVELFF
DNA: TGTGCCAGCAGCTTAGTGAACACCGTTGAGCTGTTTTTT

V: TRBV2
J: TRBJ2-3
size: -
D: TRBD2
CDR3: CASRRTSIFTDTQYF
DNA: TGTGCCAGCAGAAGGACTAGCATTTTCACAGATACGCAGTATTTT

V: TRBV19
J: TRBJ1-1
size: many
D: TRBD1
CDR3: CASRPMGTGFVNTEAFF
DNA: TGTGCCAGCCGTCCGATGGGGACAGGGTTTGTGAACACTGAAGCTTTCTTT

V: TRBV7-2
J: TRBJ1-5
size: many
D: -
CDR3: CASSWYSNQPQHF
DNA: TGTGCCAGCAGCTGGTATAGCAATCAGCCCCAGCATTTT

V: TRBV6-4
J: TRBJ1-5
size: many
D: -
CDR3: CASRAAGWNQPQHF
DNA: TGTGCCAGCAGAGCCGCGGGGTGGAATCAGCCCCAGCATTTT

V: TRBV12-5
J: TRBJ1-2
size: -
D: -
CDR3: CASVPRYFEGGGYTF
DNA: TGTGCTAGTGTACCCCGTTATTTCGAGGGTGGGGGCTACACCTTC

V: TRBV20-1
J: TRBJ2-3
size: many
D: TRBD2
CDR3: CSALGQDGTSGTDTQYF
DNA: TGCAGTGCCCTAGGACAAGACGGGACTAGCGGAACAGATACGCAGTATTTT

V: TRBV5-1
J: TRBJ2-7
size: many
D: TRBD1
CDR3: CASRLSGQVTYEQYF
DNA: TGCGCCAGCAGGCTGTCGGGACAGGTTACGTACGAGCAGTACTTC

V: TRBV2
J: TRBJ2-3
size: many
D: -
CDR3: CASSEVSDTQYF
DNA: TGTGCCAGCAGTGAAGTTTCGGATACGCAGTATTTT

V: TRBV6-1
J: TRBJ2-3
size: -
D: TRBD1
CDR3: CASSEGSTGADTQYF
DNA: TGTGCCAGCAGTGAAGGCTCGACAGGGGCAGATACGCAGTATTTT

V: TRBV5-6
J: TRBJ1-5
size: many
D: -
CDR3: CASSLGLQPQHF
DNA: TGTGCCAGCAGCTTGGGACTTCAGCCCCAGCATTTT

V: TRBV3-1
J: TRBJ2-4
size: -
D: TRBD1
CDR3: CASSPRDRGGRAKNIQYF
DNA: TGTGCCAGCAGCCCGCGGGACAGGGGGGGAAGAGCCAAAAACATTCAGTACTTC

V: TRBV5-1
J: TRBJ2-2
size: -
D: -
CDR3: CASSSLGGGLDGELFF
DNA: TGCGCCAGCAGCTCTCTGGGAGGGGGCCTGGACGGGGAGCTGTTTTTT

V: TRBV4-1
J: TRBJ1-3
size: many
D: -
CDR3: CASSQEGGYTIYF
DNA: TGCGCCAGCAGCCAAGAGGGGGGGTACACCATATATTTT

V: TRBV27
J: TRBJ2-1
size: -
D: TRBD2
CDR3: CATRRGRAPGEQFF
DNA: TGTGCCACGCGGCGCGGGAGGGCCCCAGGTGAGCAGTTCTTC

V: TRBV7-9
J: TRBJ1-1
size: -
D: -
CDR3: CASRAGYSNTESFF
DNA: TGTGCCAGCAGGGCGGGTTATTCAAACACTGAATCTTTCTTT

V: TRBV3-1
J: TRBJ2-4
size: many
D: -
CDR3: CASSQERWSTFKNIQYF
DNA: TGTGCCAGCAGCCAAGAACGATGGAGCACGTTCAAAAACATTCAGTACTTC

V: TRBV19
J: TRBJ2-7
size: -
D: -
CDR3: CASSIKRGPDYEQYF
DNA: TGTGCCAGTAGTATTAAAAGGGGACCCGACTACGAGCAGTACTTC

V: TRBV27
J: TRBJ2-1
size: many
D: TRBD1
CDR3: CASREQGAVNEQFF
DNA: TGTGCCAGCAGGGAGCAGGGGGCGGTCAATGAGCAGTTCTTC

V: TRBV20-1
J: TRBJ2-7
size: few
D: -
CDR3: CSAYSPGQGYEQYF
DNA: TGCAGTGCTTATTCTCCGGGCCAAGGCTACGAGCAGTACTTC

V: TRBV6-5
J: TRBJ1-5
size: -
D: -
CDR3: CDSSYGVGQHQHF
DNA: TGTGACAGCAGTTACGGGGTGGGGCAGCACCAGCATTTT

V: TRBV5-1
J: TRBJ1-2
size: medium-sized
D: TRBD1
CDR3: CASSADREGHGYTF
DNA: TGCGCCAGCAGCGCGGACAGGGAAGGGCATGGCTACACCTTC

V: TRBV3-1
J: TRBJ2-3
size: few
D: -
CDR3: CASSRGGPDTQYF
DNA: TGTGCCAGCAGCCGGGGGGGCCCAGATACGCAGTATTTT

V: TRBV11-3
J: TRBJ2-2
size: many
D: TRBD2
CDR3: CASSAGGTVTGELFF
DNA: TGTGCCAGCAGCGCGGGGGGGACAGTTACCGGGGAGCTGTTTTTT

V: TRBV11-2
J: TRBJ2-3
size: many
D: -
CDR3: CASRIGNTQYF
DNA: TGTGCCAGCAGAATAGGGAATACGCAGTATTTT

V: TRBV20-1
J: TRBJ2-7
size: few
D: -
CDR3: CSARDSLLTLSSYEQYF
DNA: TGCAGTGCTAGAGATTCCCTATTGACTCTGAGCTCATACGAGCAGTACTTC

V: TRBV11-3
J: TRBJ1-2
size: medium-sized
D: TRBD1
CDR3: CASSLGTGGGYGYTF
DNA: TGTGCCAGCAGCTTGGGGACAGGGGGCGGTTATGGCTACACCTTC

V: TRBV6-1
J: TRBJ1-5
size: many
D: TRBD1
CDR3: CASSEDRGNQPQHF
DNA: TGTGCCAGCAGTGAGGACAGGGGCAATCAGCCCCAGCATTTT

V: TRBV19
J: TRBJ2-5
size: many
D: -
CDR3: CASSTWDNRETQYF
DNA: TGTGCCAGTAGTACGTGGGACAACCGGGAGACCCAGTACTTC

V: TRBV27
J: TRBJ2-7
size: medium-sized
D: -
CDR3: CASSSGLLTGEQYF
DNA: TGTGCCAGCAGTTCTGGCCTCTTGACCGGGGAGCAGTACTTC

V: TRBV6-1
J: TRBJ2-1
size: many
D: TRBD2
CDR3: CASSQREAYNGQFF
DNA: TGTGCCAGCAGCCAGCGGGAAGCCTACAATGGGCAGTTCTTC